This T cell receptor beta chain was retrieved from a study of blood T cell repertoires in COVID-19. Study context: The United States, Italy and Spain supplied acute and convalescent COVID-19 samples.

The data were produced by immunoSEQ multiplex PCR, yet TCRdb's version contains in-frame clones alone and is incomplete. The table records approximately 150,000 clones, approximately 89% of them present only once. This clone was seen only once. Germline V CDR1 and CDR2: SNHLY, FYNNEI. The CDR3 is 18 amino acids. With V trimmed by 8 bases and J by 3 bases, 16 bases remained unmatched. The sample taken for sequencing was peripheral blood. V is TRBV2 and J is TRBJ2-2; 9 positions agree with TRBD2. This receptor was taken from a human donor in a cohort sampled during active COVID-19. In nucleotides, the CDR3 is TGTGCCAGCTCGGAGGACCCGTGGCGGGGGGGTGACACCGGGGAGCTGTTTTTT. The encoded protein is CASSEDPWRGGDTGELFF.